The 6 T cell receptor beta chains below come from one sample, sequenced in a study of shared clonotypes between healthy human individuals. Naive CD8 isolation took CD45RO-negative cells positively selected for CCR7 and excluded terminally differentiated effector memory CD45RA+ cells. The protocol was immunoSEQ multiplex PCR, while the TCRdb copy is restricted to in-frame clones and leaves out a portion. The repertoire has around 2.1 million clones, around 93% of them found once; the top ten carry around 1.7%. What was sequenced was naive CD8+ T cells from PBMCs. The receptors were sampled from a man between 18 and 29 years old in good health. Some clones in this sample may be carry-over from other donors' samples.

V and J are TRBV27 and TRBJ2-1, with TRBD2 identical over 12 bases. J lost 4 bases, V lost 5 bases, and 9 bases had no gene match. The germline V gene has CDR1 MNHEY and CDR2 SMNVEV (reference sequence). This CDR3 contains 17 residues. The CDR3 here is CASSPLAGGPRYNEQFF. CDR3 coding DNA: TGTGCCAGCAGTCCTCTAGCGGGAGGGCCGAGGTACAATGAGCAGTTCTTC.

The chain couples TRBV28 to TRBJ1-5, with D maybe TRBD1 (5 bases). Germline V lookup: CDR1 MDHEN, CDR2 SYDVKM. V gave up 4 bases and J gave up 1 base, with 14 bases separating them. The CDR3 contains 16 residues. The CDR3 DNA sequence: TGTGCCAGCAGTTCGCCCCGGGGGACGAGCAATCAGCCCCAGCATTTT. Encoded protein: CASSSPRGTSNQPQHF.

Turning to this clone: Additional DNA sequences in this sample encode the identical CDR3. This sequence joins TRBV7-9 and TRBJ1-1; 10 bases align to TRBD1. CDR1 and CDR2 from the germline V gene are SEHNR and FQNEAQ (reference sequence). The CDR3 extends over 14 amino acids. V lost 8 bases to trimming and J lost 3 bases; unmatched junction nucleotides: 6. CDR3 in DNA: TGTGCCAGCTCTTTGGGACAGGGGTACACTGAAGCTTTCTTT. Translating gives CASSLGQGYTEAFF.

The V call is TRBV28, the J call TRBJ2-6, with D unresolved. Germline CDR1 reads MDHEN; CDR2 reads SYDVKM. CDR3 length: 17 residues. V was pared by 6 bases and J by 0 bases, with 15 bases between. The CDR3: CASRETTYSSGANVLTF. CDR3 DNA: TGTGCCAGCAGGGAAACAACCTACAGCTCTGGGGCCAACGTCCTGACTTTC.

The chain joins TRBV10-3 to TRBJ2-2; possibly TRBD1 or TRBD2 for D (5 bases each). The V gene lost 5 bases and the J gene lost 1 base, with 11 bases spanning the gap. Per the germline V gene, CDR1 is ENHRY and CDR2 is SYGVKD. CDR3 length: 15 amino acids. The CDR3 reads CAISTGTMNTGELFF. The CDR3 nucleotides are TGTGCCATCAGTACCGGGACCATGAACACCGGGGAGCTGTTTTTT.

The chain recombines TRBV7-9 with TRBJ2-1, with D unclear. Germline V gene sequence: CDR1 SEHNR, CDR2 FQNEAQ (reference sequence). Trimming stripped 2 bases from V and 5 bases from J, with 7 bases between. CDR3 length: 13 residues. This chain's CDR3 is CASSLSIDNEQFF. CDR3 DNA sequence: TGTGCCAGCAGCTTATCAATCGACAATGAGCAGTTCTTC.